This T cell receptor (beta chain) is from a study of cytomegalovirus exposure and HLA in healthy donors. This clone was recorded once. As yet, its antigen is unknown. CDR1 and CDR2 from the germline V gene are MDHEN and SYDVKM. The CDR3 length is 13 residues. Trimming removed 4 bases from V and 0 bases from J, with 7 bases in between. Study-level findings and limits: Roughly uniform sequencing depth across donors was assumed, possibly incorrectly.

PCR primers comprised 60 Vbeta and 13 Jbeta primers. Data came from immunoSEQ multiplex PCR; TCRdb stores just in-frame clones and leaves some out. The sample contains some 150,000 clones, about 60% of which appear only once. Material for sequencing was PBMCs. The chain recombines TRBV28 with TRBJ2-7; no clear D. The receptor comes from a woman between 55 and 75 years old in good health and CMV-seropositive. The CDR3 DNA follows: TGTGCCAGCAGTTCCCCCGGCTCCTACGAGCAGTACTTC. Translated: CASSSPGSYEQYF.